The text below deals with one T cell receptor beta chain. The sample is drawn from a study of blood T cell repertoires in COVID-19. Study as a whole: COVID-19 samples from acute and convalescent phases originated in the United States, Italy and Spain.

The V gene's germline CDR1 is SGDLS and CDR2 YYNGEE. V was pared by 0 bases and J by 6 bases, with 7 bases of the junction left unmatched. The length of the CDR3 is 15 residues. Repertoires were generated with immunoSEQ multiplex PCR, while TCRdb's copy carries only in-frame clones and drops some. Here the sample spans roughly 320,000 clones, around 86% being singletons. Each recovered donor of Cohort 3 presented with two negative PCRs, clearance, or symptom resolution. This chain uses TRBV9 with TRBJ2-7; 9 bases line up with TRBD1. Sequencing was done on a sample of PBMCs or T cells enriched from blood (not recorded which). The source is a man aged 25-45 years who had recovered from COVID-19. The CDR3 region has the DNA TGTGCCAGCAGCGTAGTTCCGGGACAGGGTGGCGAGCAGTACTTC. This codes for CASSVVPGQGGEQYF.